The clone carrying this TCR beta chain was seen a few times. Antigen specificity is unknown. This sample is drawn from a study of T cell repertoires in cytomegalovirus infection. Study as a whole: Indications of both CMV infection and matching HLA type were provided by public TCR beta signatures.

The study's findings and limits: CMV-specific HLA-C-restricted TCR beta clonotypes dominated the ex vivo response. Using cumulative public TCR beta family frequency, the authors identified those who carried CMV together with the relevant HLA.

From the reads, TCRdb called clonotypes with MiXCR, one entry per CDR3 protein. Of about 890,000 distinct CDR3 sequences listed, 31% are singletons. The V gene end was trimmed by 5 bases and the J gene end by 0 bases; junction bases not matched to a gene: 8. From germline, CDR1 is LNHNV and CDR2 YYDKDF (reference sequence). CDR3 length equals 16 residues. The sample in question was cultured CD8+ T cells from PBMCs, obtained from culture after CMV antigen stimulation. The receptor was derived from a human donor in good health (CMV status not recorded). Some clones in this sample may be carry-over from other donors' samples. V gene TRBV15 combines with J gene TRBJ1-2, with TRBD1 identical over 8 bases. The CDR3: CATSLRRQGPNYGYTF. The CDR3 nucleotides are TGTGCCACCAGCCTAAGGAGACAGGGGCCTAACTATGGCTACACCTTC.